One sample yielded the 18 T cell receptor beta chains listed below, sequenced in a study of beta chain features in type 1 diabetes. General observations from the study: Shortening that was moderate but significant affected the TCRB CDR3s of Type 1 diabetes patients in all four CD4+ subsets.

Expressed TCRB transcripts were sequenced after all isolated RNA was converted to cDNA. Sequencing was performed with immunoSEQ multiplex PCR; in TCRdb, only in-frame clones are kept and a portion is missing. This sample has hundreds of thousands of clones, with about 14% found just once. Their recognized antigens are unknown. The sequencing sample was made of naive CD4+ T cells from blood. These receptors all come from a man aged 18 to 30 with type 1 diabetes.

The chain employs TRBV7-9 and TRBJ2-3; no reliable D call. The CDR3 spans 14 residues. The germline V and J ends were trimmed by 4 bases and 7 bases, with 15 bases remaining between them. Per germline, CDR1 SEHNR and CDR2 FQNEAQ (reference sequence). The CDR3 bases are TGTGCCAGCAGCTCCCAATCAGGTGAAAATACGCAGTATTTT. Amino acid sequence: CASSSQSGENTQYF. The full variable domain, completed using reference TRBV7-9 and TRBJ2-3, is DTGVSQNPRHKITKRGQNVTFRCDPISEHNRLYWYRQTLGQGPEFLTYFQNEAQLEKSRLLSDRFSAERPKGSFSTLEIQRTEQGDSAMYLCASSSQSGENTQYFGPGTRLTVL.

The CDR3 sequence: CASSLTRWTGELFF. CDR3 coding DNA: TGTGCCAGCAGCTTGACTAGATGGACCGGGGAGCTGTTTTTT. The chain uses TRBV5-4 and TRBJ2-2; a possible D gene is TRBD2 (5 bases). The CDR3 runs 14 residues. V was trimmed by 1 base and J by 5 bases, leaving 9 bases between them. CDR1 SGHNT and CDR2 YYREEE come from the germline V gene (reference sequence). The whole variable domain, filled in from reference TRBV5-4 and TRBJ2-2, reads ETGVTQSPTHLIKTRGQQVTLRCSSQSGHNTVSWYQQALGQGPQFIFQYYREEENGRGNFPPRFSGLQFPNYSSELNVNALELDDSALYLCASSLTRWTGELFFGEGSRLTVL.

J is TRBJ2-6 and V is TRBV30, with D possibly being TRBD1 (5 bases). The V gene's germline CDR1 is GTSNPN and CDR2 SVGIG (reference sequence). The CDR3 has 16 amino acids. V was cut by 2 bases and J by 0 bases, with 11 bases left in between. The CDR3 loop reads CAWSRTGASGANVLTF. As DNA, the CDR3 is TGTGCCTGGAGTAGAACAGGTGCCTCTGGGGCCAACGTCCTGACTTTC.

This chain links TRBV30 with TRBJ1-3; no reliable D call. Per germline, CDR1 GTSNPN and CDR2 SVGIG (reference sequence). The CDR3 totals 13 residues. The V end lost 6 bases, the J end lost 4 bases, and 13 bases lay between the germline ends. CDR3 nucleotide sequence: TGTGCCTGTTCGGGCCTCACCGGAAACACCATATATTTT. This gives the protein CACSGLTGNTIYF. Filled out from reference TRBV30 and TRBJ1-3, the complete variable domain reads SQTIHQWPATLVQPVGSPLSLECTVEGTSNPNLYWYRQAAGRGLQLLFYSVGIGQISSEVPQNLSASRPQDRQFILSSKKLLLSDSGFYLCACSGLTGNTIYFGEGSWLTVV.

V and J are TRBV30 and TRBJ1-4; TRBD1 might be the D (5 bases). Germline V gives CDR1 GTSNPN, CDR2 SVGIG (reference sequence). Trimming pared 0 bases from V and 7 bases from J, leaving 12 bases between. The CDR3 is made up of 14 amino acids. The CDR3 region is CAWSVSRVGEKLFF. The CDR3 DNA sequence: TGTGCCTGGAGTGTATCCAGGGTTGGTGAAAAACTGTTTTTT.

This sequence joins TRBV5-1 and TRBJ2-5, with TRBD1 matching over 8 bases. The germline CDR1 and CDR2 sequences are SGHRS and YFSETQ. The V segment lost 2 bases and the J segment 9 bases; nucleotides outside the gene matches: 9. CDR3 length equals 14 residues. DNA of the CDR3: TGCGCCAGCAGCTTTGGACAGGGCGGGTCGGCCCAGTACTTC. Translated: CASSFGQGGSAQYF.

The rearrangement links TRBV28 to TRBJ2-5; 9 positions agree with TRBD1. Germline CDR1 reads MDHEN; CDR2 reads SYDVKM. After removal of 6 bases from V and 5 bases from J, the junction contained 7 bases not matched to a gene. CDR3 length: 14 residues. The CDR3 protein is CASRLQGARETQYF. For the CDR3, the DNA is TGTGCCAGCAGATTACAGGGGGCAAGGGAGACCCAGTACTTC.

This clone was detected a few times. This sequence joins TRBV25-1 and TRBJ1-3, with 7 bases fitting TRBD1. This CDR3 has 15 amino acids. Germline assignment: CDR1 MGHDK and CDR2 SYGVNS. V was pared by 5 bases and J by 5 bases, with 9 bases of the junction left unmatched. The CDR3 spells CASSPGQANRNTIYF. Written as DNA, the CDR3 is TGTGCCAGCAGTCCAGGACAGGCAAATAGAAACACCATATATTTT.

The V and J genes are TRBV25-1 and TRBJ1-1, with 11 bases fitting TRBD1. The CDR3 runs 16 residues. V shed 2 bases, J shed 1 base, and the junction held 3 bases outside the gene matches. In germline, CDR1 is MGHDK, CDR2 SYGVNS. The chain's CDR3 is CASSEPGTGGNTEAFF. For the CDR3, the DNA is TGTGCCAGCAGTGAACCTGGGACAGGGGGGAACACTGAAGCTTTCTTT.

The chain carries TRBV28 and TRBJ1-1; possible D gene TRBD1, 6 bases. This CDR3 spans 13 amino acids. Trimming took 2 bases from V and 11 from J, leaving 15 bases between them. From germline, CDR1 is MDHEN and CDR2 SYDVKM. The CDR3 region has the DNA TGTGCCAGCAGTTTAGCGGGGGCGTTTGACGCTTTCTTT. It encodes CASSLAGAFDAFF.

This clone was recorded a few times. V is TRBV2 and J is TRBJ2-2, with D tentatively TRBD1 (6 bases). The length of the CDR3 is 13 residues. V lost 5 bases, J lost 6 bases, and 10 bases lay in between. The germline CDR1 and CDR2 sequences are SNHLY and FYNNEI. The CDR3 loop reads CASSKTGSGELFF. The CDR3 DNA reads TGTGCCAGCAGTAAAACAGGGTCCGGGGAGCTGTTTTTT.

The CDR3 coding sequence is TGTGCCTGGAGTGTACGCCAACGGGGGGAGCAGTACTTC. This translates into CAWSVRQRGEQYF. The rearrangement uses TRBV30 and TRBJ2-7, with a tentative D call TRBD2 (6 bases). Germline loops: CDR1 GTSNPN, CDR2 SVGIG (reference sequence). Deletions cut 0 bases from V and 7 bases from J, with 13 bases between. The CDR3 spans 13 residues.

This clone was counted only a few times. The rearrangement links TRBV30 to TRBJ2-1; TRBD2 is a possible D gene (7 bases). V lost 4 bases, J lost 4 bases, and 14 bases lay in between. The CDR3 runs to 14 residues. In germline, CDR1 is GTSNPN, CDR2 SVGIG (reference sequence). In DNA, the CDR3 is TGTGCCTGGAATCGGGGGGCCGTTTACAATGAGCAGTTCTTC. Residues: CAWNRGAVYNEQFF. Supplemented by reference TRBV30 and TRBJ2-1, the full variable domain reads SQTIHQWPATLVQPVGSPLSLECTVEGTSNPNLYWYRQAAGRGLQLLFYSVGIGQISSEVPQNLSASRPQDRQFILSSKKLLLSDSGFYLCAWNRGAVYNEQFFGPGTRLTVL.

CDR3 in DNA: TGTGCCAGCAGTTTATGGTTGGGACCTATAGCCCCCAACTCTGGGGCCAACGTCCTGACTTTC. Translated, it gives CASSLWLGPIAPNSGANVLTF. The genes are TRBV28 and TRBJ2-6; possibly TRBD1 or TRBD2 for D (5 bases each). The CDR3 covers 21 residues. The germline V gene encodes CDR1 MDHEN and CDR2 SYDVKM. V was trimmed by 0 bases and J by 0 bases, leaving 21 bases between them.

Only a few counts were recorded for this clone. The chain employs TRBV15 and TRBJ2-7, with TRBD2 matching over 9 bases. The CDR3 sequence is 15 residues long. Germline CDR1 is LNHNV and CDR2 is YYDKDF (reference sequence). After removal of 1 base from V and 7 bases from J, the junction contained 8 bases not matched to a gene. In DNA form, the CDR3 reads TGTGCCACCAGCAGAGGCGGCGGGAGGGCCGGTGAGCAGTACTTC. Its translation: CATSRGGGRAGEQYF.

V and J are TRBV10-3 and TRBJ2-1; D remains ambiguous. V lost 6 bases and J lost 1, with 10 bases in between. This CDR3 is built from 14 residues. The germline V gene has CDR1 ENHRY and CDR2 SYGVKD. CDR3 loop: CAISPSSSYNEQFF. In DNA form, the CDR3 reads TGTGCCATCAGCCCTTCAAGTTCCTACAATGAGCAGTTCTTC.

This clone was detected only a few times. The CDR3 loop is CASSPSGSVSYNEQFF. CDR3 bases: TGTGCCAGCAGCCCTAGCGGGAGTGTATCCTACAATGAGCAGTTCTTC. The genes are TRBV14 and TRBJ2-1; 10 nucleotides align to TRBD2. The V and J ends lost 4 bases and 1 base, in that order; junction bases with no gene match: 4. Per the germline V gene, CDR1 is SGHDN and CDR2 is FVKESK. This CDR3 region has 16 residues. The full variable domain, in which reference TRBV14 and TRBJ2-1 provide the parts outside the CDR3, is EAGVTQFPSHSVIEKGQTVTLRCDPISGHDNLYWYRRVMGKEIKFLLHFVKESKQDESGMPNNRFLAERTGGTYSTLKVQPAELEDSGVYFCASSPSGSVSYNEQFFGPGTRLTVL.

The chain carries TRBV5-1 and TRBJ1-2; the D gene is possibly TRBD1 (5 bases). Germline lookup yields CDR1 SGHRS and CDR2 YFSETQ. Trimming removed 0 bases at V and 7 bases at J, with 13 bases between. This CDR3 contains 14 residues. The CDR3 is CASSLGTQGGGYTF. The CDR3, as DNA: TGCGCCAGCAGCTTGGGCACGCAGGGAGGTGGCTACACCTTC.